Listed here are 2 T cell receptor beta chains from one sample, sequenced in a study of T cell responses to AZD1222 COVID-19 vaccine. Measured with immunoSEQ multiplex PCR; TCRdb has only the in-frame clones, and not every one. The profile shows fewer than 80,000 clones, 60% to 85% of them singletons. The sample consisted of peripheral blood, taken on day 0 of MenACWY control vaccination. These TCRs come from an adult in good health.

This CDR3 is CAISDNGNTGELFF. CDR3 coding DNA: TGTGCCATCAGTGACAACGGTAACACCGGGGAGCTGTTTTTT. The chain has TRBV10-3 and TRBJ2-2, with D hard to call. Looked up from germline, CDR1 is ENHRY and CDR2 is SYGVKD. This CDR3 spans 14 amino acids. The ends were cut back, 3 bases at V and 2 bases at J, with 7 bases in the middle.

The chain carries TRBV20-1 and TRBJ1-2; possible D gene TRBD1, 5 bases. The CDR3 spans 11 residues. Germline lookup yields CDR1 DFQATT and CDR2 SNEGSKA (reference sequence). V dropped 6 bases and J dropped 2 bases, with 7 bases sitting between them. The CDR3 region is CSARENYGYTF. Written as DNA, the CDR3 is TGCAGTGCCAGGGAAAACTATGGCTACACCTTC.